This is a list of T cell receptor beta chains from one sample in a study of blood T cell repertoires in COVID-19. Sequencing was performed with immunoSEQ multiplex PCR; in TCRdb, only in-frame clones are kept and a portion is missing. The repertoire consists of about 280,000 clones, with around 90% occurring once and the leading ten covering 1.5% to 2%. Material for sequencing was PBMCs or T cells enriched from blood (not recorded which). Receptor source: a woman aged 18 to 35 with acute COVID-19. CDR3s include the opening cysteine and the closing phenylalanine or tryptophan. D genes are given only for firm matches. Size values are once, few and many counts, or a class for expanded clones, and some rows have none.

CASSWTSEYNEQFF TGTGCCAGCAGTTGGACTAGCGAGTACAATGAGCAGTTCTTC . TRBV6-2/TRBV6-3 TRBD2 TRBJ2-1
CASSLAQGQRYEQYF TGTGCCAGCAGCTTAGCCCAGGGACAGCGCTACGAGCAGTACTTC . TRBV7-2 TRBD1 TRBJ2-7
CASSSGTGVYEQYF TGTGCCAGTAGCTCCGGGACAGGGGTCTACGAGCAGTACTTC . TRBV19 TRBD1 TRBJ2-7
CSVEGSLSGRFRETQYF TGCAGCGTTGAGGGATCCCTCAGCGGGAGGTTTAGAGAGACCCAGTACTTC few TRBV29-1 TRBD2 TRBJ2-5
CASRGLANYGYTF TGTGCCAGCAGGGGACTCGCTAACTATGGCTACACCTTC . TRBV11-2 . TRBJ1-2
CASSQVGRGKNEQYF TGCGCCAGCAGCCAAGTAGGCAGGGGGAAGAACGAGCAGTACTTC . TRBV4-1 TRBD1 TRBJ2-7
CASSSTSGRNYEQYF TGTGCCAGCTCATCAACTAGCGGGAGGAACTACGAGCAGTACTTC . TRBV18 TRBD2 TRBJ2-7
CASSQTIQVTGSYNEQFF TGTGCCAGCAGCCAAACGATCCAAGTGACAGGGTCCTACAATGAGCAGTTCTTC . TRBV7-9 TRBD1 TRBJ2-1
CASSGGGNTEAFF TGTGCCAGCAGTGGCGGGGGCAACACTGAAGCTTTCTTT . TRBV27 . TRBJ1-1
CSVEEQGGMYGYTF TGCAGCGTTGAAGAACAGGGTGGGATGTATGGCTACACCTTC . TRBV29-1 . TRBJ1-2
CASSPEDSQAETQYF TGCGCCAGCAGCCCTGAGGACAGCCAGGCAGAGACCCAGTACTTC . TRBV5-1 . TRBJ2-5
CASSGWGGLAAYEQYF TGTGCCAGCAGTGGGTGGGGGGGACTAGCTGCCTACGAGCAGTACTTC . TRBV6-1 TRBD2 TRBJ2-7
CASSQERGWESYNSPLHF TGCGCCAGCAGCCAAGAACGGGGGTGGGAGTCCTATAATTCACCCCTCCACTTT . TRBV4-1 . TRBJ1-6
CATGRDRGNEKLFF TGTGCCACCGGTAGGGACAGGGGTAATGAAAAACTGTTTTTT . TRBV15 TRBD1 TRBJ1-4
CASSPRGQPMNTEAFF TGCGCCAGCAGCCCCAGGGGCCAGCCTATGAACACTGAAGCTTTCTTT . TRBV5-1 . TRBJ1-1
CASRLGRDYEQYF TGTGCCAGCAGGCTAGGGCGGGACTACGAGCAGTACTTC . TRBV27 . TRBJ2-7
CASSPRGVRPRDYGYTF TGTGCCAGCAGCCCACGAGGAGTGAGGCCCCGTGACTATGGCTACACCTTC . TRBV6-2/TRBV6-3 . TRBJ1-2
CASRPQGRPYEQYF TGTGCCAGCAGGCCCCAGGGGAGACCATACGAGCAGTACTTC . TRBV6-5 . TRBJ2-7